These T cell receptor beta chains were read from a single sample in a study of yellow fever vaccine responses in identical twins. MiXCR, run by TCRdb on the RT-PCR reads, gives a single entry per CDR3 protein. The data show about 3,000 distinct CDR3 sequences, about 86% seen once. Sequences were derived from T cells from blood (PBMCs), unsorted or a sorted subset (not recorded which), sampled before or after yellow fever vaccination (not recorded which). The receptors here all came from a woman between 18 and 30 years old who received the yellow fever vaccine. The CDR3 runs from the conserved cysteine through the conserved F or W. The D gene is left open where the match is weak. Size tells how often a clone was seen (once, few, many) or the class of an expanded clone, and some rows leave it out.

j_call: TRBJ2-7; d_call: TRBD1; clone_size: .; v_call: TRBV15; cdr3_nt: TGTGCCACCAGCAGAGCACCCGGACAGGGGAAAACCTACGAGCAGTACTTC; cdr3_aa: CATSRAPGQGKTYEQYF
j_call: TRBJ2-7; d_call: TRBD2; clone_size: .; v_call: TRBV7-6; cdr3_nt: TGTGCCAGCAGCTTAGGAGCGGGATCCTACGAGCAGTACTTC; cdr3_aa: CASSLGAGSYEQYF
j_call: TRBJ1-2; d_call: .; clone_size: few; v_call: TRBV6-2/TRBV6-3; cdr3_nt: TGTGCCAGCAGTTACTTAATCTTCAGCGCCAACTATGGCTACACCTTC; cdr3_aa: CASSYLIFSANYGYTF
j_call: TRBJ2-5; d_call: .; clone_size: .; v_call: TRBV5-1; cdr3_nt: TGCGCCAGCAGCTCAGGCGGTGGCAGGGTAGAGACCCAGTACTTC; cdr3_aa: CASSSGGGRVETQYF
j_call: TRBJ2-7; d_call: .; clone_size: .; v_call: TRBV5-4; cdr3_nt: TGTGCCAGCAGCTCGAGCTCCTACGAGCAGTACTTC; cdr3_aa: CASSSSSYEQYF
j_call: TRBJ2-2; d_call: TRBD2; clone_size: .; v_call: TRBV4-2; cdr3_nt: TGTGCCAGCAGCCCCGGACTAGCGGGGGGGTCCTACACCGGGGAGCTGTTTTTT; cdr3_aa: CASSPGLAGGSYTGELFF
j_call: TRBJ2-3; d_call: .; clone_size: .; v_call: TRBV29-1; cdr3_nt: TGCAGCGCGCAGGTGCGCACAGATACGCAGTATTTT; cdr3_aa: CSAQVRTDTQYF
j_call: TRBJ2-6; d_call: .; clone_size: few; v_call: TRBV6-2/TRBV6-3; cdr3_nt: TGTGCCAGCAGTTACGTCCCGACTGGGGCCAACGTCCTGACTTTC; cdr3_aa: CASSYVPTGANVLTF
j_call: TRBJ2-5; d_call: TRBD2; clone_size: .; v_call: TRBV3-1; cdr3_nt: TGTGCCAGCAGCCAGTCGACTAGCGGGGGCCAAGAGACCCAGTACTTC; cdr3_aa: CASSQSTSGGQETQYF
j_call: TRBJ2-1; d_call: .; clone_size: once; v_call: TRBV18; cdr3_nt: TGTGCCAGCTCACCACGGCGGGACCCATACAATGAGCAGTTCTTC; cdr3_aa: CASSPRRDPYNEQFF
j_call: TRBJ2-2; d_call: .; clone_size: once; v_call: TRBV11-3; cdr3_nt: TGTGCCAGCAGCTCCCTGGCGACCGGGGAGCTGTTTTTT; cdr3_aa: CASSSLATGELFF
j_call: TRBJ2-1; d_call: TRBD2; clone_size: few; v_call: TRBV10-3; cdr3_nt: TGTGCCATCAGTGATCAGCGGGGGGGCGGCTACAATGAGCAGTTCTTC; cdr3_aa: CAISDQRGGGYNEQFF
j_call: TRBJ2-1; d_call: .; clone_size: .; v_call: TRBV10-3; cdr3_nt: TGTGCCATCAGTGATACGGGGGATTACAATGAGCAGTTCTTC; cdr3_aa: CAISDTGDYNEQFF
j_call: TRBJ2-1; d_call: .; clone_size: .; v_call: TRBV10-3; cdr3_nt: TGTGCCATCAGTGATCCCGGACTGGTCTACAATGAGCAGTTCTTC; cdr3_aa: CAISDPGLVYNEQFF
j_call: TRBJ1-5; d_call: .; clone_size: .; v_call: TRBV4-1; cdr3_nt: TGCGCCAGCAGCCAAGAGGGATTTCAGCCCCAGCATTTT; cdr3_aa: CASSQEGFQPQHF
j_call: TRBJ2-1; d_call: TRBD2; clone_size: .; v_call: TRBV4-2; cdr3_nt: TGTGCCAGCAGCCAGGGACTACCGGATAATGAGCAGTTCTTC; cdr3_aa: CASSQGLPDNEQFF
j_call: TRBJ2-1; d_call: TRBD1; clone_size: .; v_call: TRBV2; cdr3_nt: TGTGCCAGCAGAGAAGACAGGGTTGGTGAGCAGTTCTTC; cdr3_aa: CASREDRVGEQFF
j_call: TRBJ2-3; d_call: .; clone_size: .; v_call: TRBV12-3/TRBV12-4; cdr3_nt: TGTGCCAGCAGCCTACGGGTGGATACGCAGTATTTT; cdr3_aa: CASSLRVDTQYF
j_call: TRBJ1-1; d_call: .; clone_size: .; v_call: TRBV7-9; cdr3_nt: TGTGCCAGCAGCTTACTAGCAGTCACTGAAGCTTTCTTT; cdr3_aa: CASSLLAVTEAFF
j_call: TRBJ2-3; d_call: .; clone_size: .; v_call: TRBV4-3; cdr3_nt: TGCGCCAGCAGCCCGCAGGGTGATCGCGGTTCTGATACGCAGTATTTT; cdr3_aa: CASSPQGDRGSDTQYF
j_call: TRBJ2-2; d_call: .; clone_size: .; v_call: TRBV5-4; cdr3_nt: TGTGCCAGCAGCCGACCCCATGACGGGGAGCTGTTTTTT; cdr3_aa: CASSRPHDGELFF
j_call: TRBJ2-1; d_call: .; clone_size: .; v_call: TRBV4-3; cdr3_nt: TGCGCCACTGGAAGTAGTCCGGGGACCTCCTACAATGAGCAGTTCTTC; cdr3_aa: CATGSSPGTSYNEQFF
j_call: TRBJ2-1; d_call: TRBD1; clone_size: .; v_call: TRBV25-1; cdr3_nt: TGTGCCAGCAGTGATCTGGCAGGGGGCTACAATGAGCAGTTCTTC; cdr3_aa: CASSDLAGGYNEQFF
j_call: TRBJ2-5; d_call: TRBD2; clone_size: .; v_call: TRBV15; cdr3_nt: TGTGCCACCAGCAGCCAGCTAGGACTAGCCTCGTCCCAGTACTTC; cdr3_aa: CATSSQLGLASSQYF
j_call: TRBJ2-1; d_call: .; clone_size: .; v_call: TRBV6-5; cdr3_nt: TGTGCCAGCAGTTACAGCGGGCGTACCTACAATGAGCAGTTCTTC; cdr3_aa: CASSYSGRTYNEQFF
j_call: TRBJ1-1; d_call: TRBD1; clone_size: few; v_call: TRBV30; cdr3_nt: TGTGCCTGGAGTGTAAAACGCAGGGGGCTGTCTGAAGCTTTCTTT; cdr3_aa: CAWSVKRRGLSEAFF